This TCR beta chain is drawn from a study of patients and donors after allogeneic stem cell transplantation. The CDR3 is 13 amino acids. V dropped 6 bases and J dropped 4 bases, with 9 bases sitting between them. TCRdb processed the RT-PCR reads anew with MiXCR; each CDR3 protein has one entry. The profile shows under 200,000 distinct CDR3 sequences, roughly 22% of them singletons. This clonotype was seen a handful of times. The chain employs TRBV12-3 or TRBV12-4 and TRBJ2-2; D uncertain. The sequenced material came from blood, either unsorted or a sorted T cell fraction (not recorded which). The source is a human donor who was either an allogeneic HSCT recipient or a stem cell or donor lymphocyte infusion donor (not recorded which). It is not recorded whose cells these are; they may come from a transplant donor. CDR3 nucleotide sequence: TGTGCCAGCAGGGAAGGACGCACCGGGGAGCTGTTTTTT. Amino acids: CASREGRTGELFF.